One T cell receptor beta chain is described in this entry. The data were obtained in a study of T cell changes during pregnancy in multiple sclerosis. Method: immunoSEQ multiplex PCR; TCRdb's copy keeps in-frame clones and lacks some. The data show fewer than 40,000 clones, approximately 90% seen once. The CDR3 is 14 residues long. The J segment lost 10 bases and the V segment lost 0 bases, leaving 3 bases of the junction unmatched. Germline V gene sequence: CDR1 MNHNY, CDR2 SVGAGI (reference sequence). The genes are TRBV6-6 and TRBJ1-1; 12 positions match TRBD1. The clonotype was recovered from a female donor with multiple sclerosis, enrolled in a pregnancy study. The source material was CD4+ T cells from peripheral blood mononuclear cells, sampled in the second trimester of pregnancy. The CDR3 nucleotides are TGTGCCAGCAGTTACTCGGGACAGGGGGCCGGAGCTTTCTTT. Encoded protein: CASSYSGQGAGAFF.